What follows describes a single T cell receptor beta chain. Its antigen is unidentified. This record belongs to a study of cytomegalovirus exposure and HLA in healthy donors. About the research overall: A later analysis reported the 120 validation repertoires used the same platform as the approximately 650 first-cohort repertoires. The study's findings and limits: Under in vitro conditions, a few CMV-associated chains were confirmed as specific for CMV antigens. The study labeled 150 to 200 TCR beta chains cytomegalovirus-associated. The study found most TCR sequences rare, yet found some public TCRs in many donors.

The CDR3 sequence is 15 residues long. V dropped 4 bases and J dropped 4; count of bases not matched to a gene: 3. The germline V gene encodes CDR1 SEHNR and CDR2 FQNEAQ (reference sequence). Produced via immunoSEQ multiplex PCR; TCRdb's table is partial and in-frame only. The table includes hundreds of thousands of clones, more than 75% detected once. This sequence joins TRBV7-9 and TRBJ2-1; 11 bases agree with TRBD2. This receptor was taken from a woman between 18 and 29 years old in good health and CMV-seropositive. Input material: PBMCs. CDR3 protein: CASSSTSGSYNEQFF. CDR3 nucleotides: TGTGCCAGCAGCTCTACTAGCGGGAGTTACAATGAGCAGTTCTTC. Full variable domain (remainder filled in from reference TRBV7-9 and TRBJ2-1): DTGVSQNPRHKITKRGQNVTFRCDPISEHNRLYWYRQTLGQGPEFLTYFQNEAQLEKSRLLSDRFSAERPKGSFSTLEIQRTEQGDSAMYLCASSSTSGSYNEQFFGPGTRLTVL.